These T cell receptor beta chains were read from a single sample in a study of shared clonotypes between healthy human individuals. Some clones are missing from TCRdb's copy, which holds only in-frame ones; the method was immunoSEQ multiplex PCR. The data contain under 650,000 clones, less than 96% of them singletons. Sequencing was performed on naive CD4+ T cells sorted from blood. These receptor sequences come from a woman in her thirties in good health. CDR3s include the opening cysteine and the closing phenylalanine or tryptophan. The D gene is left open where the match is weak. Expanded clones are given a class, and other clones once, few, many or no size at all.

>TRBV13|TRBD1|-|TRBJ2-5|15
TGTGCCAGCAGCTTAGATCAGGGGGCTTCGGAGACCCAGTACTTC
CASSLDQGASETQYF
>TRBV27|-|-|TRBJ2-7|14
TGTGCCAGCAGGTGGAAACCCCAGTCCTACGAGCAGTACTTC
CASRWKPQSYEQYF
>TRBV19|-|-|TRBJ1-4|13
TGTGCCAGTAACAGGGTTATAAATGAAAAACTGTTTTTT
CASNRVINEKLFF
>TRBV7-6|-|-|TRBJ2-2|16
TGTGCCAGCAGCTTAGAGGTCGGGAGAATCACCGGGGAGCTGTTTTTT
CASSLEVGRITGELFF
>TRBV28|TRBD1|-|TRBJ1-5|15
TGTGCCAGCAGCTTGCCCGGGACAGGGGCTCAGCCCCAGCATTTT
CASSLPGTGAQPQHF
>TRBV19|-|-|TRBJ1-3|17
TGTGCCAGTAGTATAGGACAGTCCGGATACTCTGGAAACACCATATATTTT
CASSIGQSGYSGNTIYF
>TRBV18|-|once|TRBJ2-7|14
TGTGCCAGCTCAAGACAGGAGAGTTCCTACGAGCAGTACTTC
CASSRQESSYEQYF
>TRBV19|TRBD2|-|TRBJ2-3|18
TGTGCCAGTAGTATCGTGGGGAAGACTAGCGGGAGGAATGATACGCAGTATTTT
CASSIVGKTSGRNDTQYF
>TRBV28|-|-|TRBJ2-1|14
TGTGCCAGCAGCCCTAGCGTTTCCTACAATGAGCAGTTCTTC
CASSPSVSYNEQFF
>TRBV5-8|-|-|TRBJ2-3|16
TGTGCCAGCAGCTACCGCGGCGACGTTAGCACAGATACGCAGTATTTT
CASSYRGDVSTDTQYF
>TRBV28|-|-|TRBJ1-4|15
TGTGCCAGCAGTTTTCTCCAGGGGAACTATGAAAAACTGTTTTTT
CASSFLQGNYEKLFF
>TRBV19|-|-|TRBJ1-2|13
TGTGCCAGTAGTCCGGCGCGTAGCTATGGCTACACCTTC
CASSPARSYGYTF
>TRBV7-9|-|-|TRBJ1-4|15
TGTGCCAGCAGCAGGTCACAGGGATTCAATGAAAAACTGTTTTTT
CASSRSQGFNEKLFF
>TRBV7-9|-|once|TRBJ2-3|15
TGTGCCAGCAACCCTCAGCTAGGGCCCACAGATACGCAGTATTTT
CASNPQLGPTDTQYF
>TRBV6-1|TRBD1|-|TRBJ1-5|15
TGTGCCAGCAGGGGGGACAGGAATAGCAATCAGCCCCAGCATTTT
CASRGDRNSNQPQHF
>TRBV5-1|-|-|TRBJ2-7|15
TGCGCCAGCAGTTCCGGGACACCCAGCTCCTACGAGCAGTACTTC
CASSSGTPSSYEQYF
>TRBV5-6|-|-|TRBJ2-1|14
TGTGCCAGCAGCTTAGGATGGGGAGCGGATGAGCAGTTCTTC
CASSLGWGADEQFF
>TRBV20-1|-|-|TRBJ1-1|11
TGCAGTGCTAGAGGGGGCTCTGAAGCTTTCTTT
CSARGGSEAFF
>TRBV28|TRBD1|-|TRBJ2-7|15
TGTGCCAGCAGTGTCCCGGGGACAGGGGCGTACGAGCAGTACTTC
CASSVPGTGAYEQYF
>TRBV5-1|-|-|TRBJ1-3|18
TGCGCCAGCAGCACCCGCGTGGGACGGATTTTCTCTGGAAACACCATATATTTT
CASSTRVGRIFSGNTIYF
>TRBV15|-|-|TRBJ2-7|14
TGTGCCACCAGCAGACCAGGGTGGAACTACGAGCAGTACTTC
CATSRPGWNYEQYF
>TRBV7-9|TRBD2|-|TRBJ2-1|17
TGTGCCAGCAGCGCGACTAGCGGGGGGACCCTTTACAATGAGCAGTTCTTC
CASSATSGGTLYNEQFF
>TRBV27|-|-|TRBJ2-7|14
TGTGCCAGCAGTCAAACCTGGGACCGATACGAGCAGTACTTC
CASSQTWDRYEQYF
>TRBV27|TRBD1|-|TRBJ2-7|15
TGTGCCAGCGGTTCGTTTGGGACAGCATCCTACGAGCAGTACTTC
CASGSFGTASYEQYF
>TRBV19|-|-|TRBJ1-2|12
TGTGCCAGTAGTATGCGGGACTATGGCTACACCTTC
CASSMRDYGYTF
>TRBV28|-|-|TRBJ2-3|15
TGTGCCAGCAGGAGCTTAGGGGGAGGCACAGATACGCAGTATTTT
CASRSLGGGTDTQYF
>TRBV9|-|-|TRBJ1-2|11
TGTGCCAGCAGCTCGCGAGGGGGCTACACCTTC
CASSSRGGYTF
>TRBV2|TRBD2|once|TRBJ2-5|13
TGTGCCAGCAGTGCAACTAGCGGAGAGACCCAGTACTTC
CASSATSGETQYF
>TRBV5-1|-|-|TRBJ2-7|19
TGCGCCAGCAGCTTGTTGGGGTACGCAGATGGGGCAGGGGGGAACGAGCAGTACTTC
CASSLLGYADGAGGNEQYF
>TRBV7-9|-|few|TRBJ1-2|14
TGTGCCAGCAGCTACCTCCGGGAGGACTATGGCTACACCTTC
CASSYLREDYGYTF
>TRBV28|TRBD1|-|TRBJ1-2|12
TGTGCCAGCAGTAGACAGGGTCGTGGCTACACCTTC
CASSRQGRGYTF